Given below is one T cell receptor (beta chain) in context. Its antigen is undetermined. Primers included in the PCR were 60 Vbeta and 13 Jbeta primers. In the source study's methods: Approximately 9.9 million shared chains were among the roughly 78 million unique TCR beta chains that a later analysis counted. Only in-frame clones appear in the TCRdb table, and some are missing; sequencing was by immunoSEQ multiplex PCR. V and J calls plus clone size are reproduced from that table; the DNA served to infer D and trimming. The sample includes under 200,000 clones, 81% seen only once; the top ten take 1% to 1.5%. This entry comes from a study of cytomegalovirus exposure and HLA in healthy donors. Overall study findings and caveats: In a later analysis, at a false discovery rate of 0.05, fewer than 20,000 TCR beta sequences were associated with HLA alleles. When analyzed later, a missense DCLRE1C variant was found to be linked to TCR beta V- and J-gene trimming. A later analysis showed TCR association rates differing by HLA locus, peaking at DRB1 and lowest at HLA-C.

The origin of this receptor is a man aged 45-65 years in good health and CMV-seropositive. Sequences were obtained from PBMCs.

The CDR3 loop is CASGIKTGNYGYTF. CDR3 DNA sequence: TGTGCCAGCGGCATTAAGACGGGGAACTATGGCTACACCTTC. This rearrangement joins TRBV6-1 to TRBJ1-2, with no clear D. CDR3 length: 14 residues. V lost 8 bases, J lost 2 bases, and 15 bases lay in between. The germline gives CDR1 MNHNS, CDR2 SASEGT.